These 22 T cell receptor beta chains came from one sample sequenced in a study of patients and donors after allogeneic stem cell transplantation. TCRdb ran MiXCR on the RT-PCR reads and lists one entry per CDR3 protein. The sample shows about 410,000 distinct CDR3 sequences, 16% of them seen only once. The sample consisted of blood, either unsorted or a sorted T cell fraction (not recorded which). The receptors shown here come from a human donor who was either an allogeneic HSCT recipient or a stem cell or donor lymphocyte infusion donor (not recorded which). It is not recorded whose cells these are; they may come from a transplant donor.

Only a few counts were recorded for this clonotype. The chain employs TRBV27 and TRBJ1-2; 11 bases fit TRBD1. This CDR3 has 16 amino acids. Germline values: CDR1 MNHEY, CDR2 SMNVEV (reference sequence). With 1 base clipped from V and 3 bases from J, the junction kept 4 bases outside the gene matches. The CDR3 nucleotides are TGTGCCAGCAGTTTATTTAGGACAGGGGGCTACTATGGCTACACCTTC. Its translation is CASSLFRTGGYYGYTF.

This clonotype came up a few times. This rearrangement joins TRBV9 to TRBJ2-1, with D unclear. Germline assignment: CDR1 SGDLS and CDR2 YYNGEE. Trimming took off 4 bases at V and 4 bases at J, with 15 bases between the two ends. The CDR3 has 15 amino acids. CDR3 sequence: CASSSRLTKYNEQFF. DNA of the CDR3: TGTGCCAGCAGCTCGAGACTCACAAAGTACAATGAGCAGTTCTTC.

This clonotype turned up a few times. CDR3 protein: CASSFSGGETQYF. As DNA, the CDR3 is TGTGCCAGCAGCTTTTCGGGTGGAGAGACCCAGTACTTC. This chain uses TRBV7-9 with TRBJ2-5; D gene unclear. Germline-derived CDR1 and CDR2 are SEHNR and FQNEAQ (reference sequence). The CDR3 is 13 residues long. The germline V and J ends were trimmed by 3 bases and 4 bases, with 9 bases remaining between them.

The table lists this clonotype with a few counts. The chain carries TRBV9 and TRBJ2-4; D is unclear. Germline CDR1 reads SGDLS; CDR2 reads YYNGEE. Trimming stripped 2 bases from V and 0 bases from J, with 12 bases between. The length of the CDR3 is 16 residues. CDR3 amino acids: CASSVGGGVAKNIQYF. Here the CDR3 DNA reads TGTGCCAGCAGCGTGGGCGGTGGGGTAGCCAAAAACATTCAGTACTTC.

In regard to this clonotype: This sequence may be a read error, since a much larger clone differs from it by one base. This chain connects TRBV12-3 or TRBV12-4 to TRBJ1-6; 9 nucleotides match TRBD1. This CDR3 spans 14 amino acids. This chain's CDR3 is CASSFTGGESPPHF. The CDR3 nucleotides read TGTGCCAGCAGTTTTACAGGGGGCGAATCACCCCCCCACTTT.

This clonotype appeared a few times. The CDR3 region has the DNA TGCAGTGCTAATGCCAGGGAACCTCAAGAGACCCAGTACTTC. Translation: CSANAREPQETQYF. This chain connects TRBV20-1 to TRBJ2-5; maybe TRBD1 (5 bases). CDR1 is DFQATT and CDR2 is SNEGSKA in the germline V gene (reference sequence). The CDR3 extends over 14 amino acids. The V and J ends lost 4 bases and 2 bases respectively, with 14 bases between them.

The J gene is TRBJ2-1, the V gene TRBV20-1, with 7 bases identical to TRBD1. CDR1 is DFQATT, CDR2 SNEGSKA, per germline (reference sequence). This CDR3 spans 17 amino acids. V gave up 3 bases and J gave up 2 bases; unmatched junction bases: 13. The CDR3 region is CSARIRQGGYPYNEQFF. The DNA of the CDR3 is TGCAGTGCTAGGATTAGACAGGGTGGGTACCCCTACAATGAGCAGTTCTTC.

This clonotype was picked up a small number of times. This chain connects TRBV5-1 to TRBJ2-7; D gene ambiguous. Trimming shortened V by 0 bases and J by 1 base, and 5 bases separated the two germline ends. The CDR3 covers 13 residues. Germline V gives CDR1 SGHRS, CDR2 YFSETQ. CDR3 nucleotide sequence: TGCGCCAGCAGCTTGGGAAAATCCTACGAGCAGTACTTC. Its protein is CASSLGKSYEQYF.

This clonotype was seen many times. The chain joins TRBV25-1 to TRBJ2-2; D gene uncertain. This CDR3 has 13 residues. Trimming stripped 5 bases from V and 1 base from J, with 5 bases between. The V gene's germline CDR1 is MGHDK and CDR2 SYGVNS. CDR3 sequence reads: CASSILNTGELFF. CDR3 coding DNA: TGTGCCAGCAGTATTCTGAACACCGGGGAGCTGTTTTTT.

This clonotype has only a few counts. This chain joins TRBV4-2 and TRBJ2-3, with 8 bases identical to TRBD2. The germline V gene encodes CDR1 LGHNA and CDR2 YNFKEQ. The ends lost 0 bases at V and 4 bases at J; junction bases unmatched: 3. The CDR3 has 15 amino acids. The CDR3 sequence is CASSQEAGDADTQYF. The DNA of the CDR3 is TGTGCCAGCAGCCAAGAAGCGGGAGACGCAGATACGCAGTATTTT.

The chain links TRBV1 to TRBJ2-7; the D call of TRBD1 is as the table states it, not checked on the DNA. TRBV1 has pseudogene status. The CDR3 spans 17 residues. CDR3 region: CTSSQARGRQGVYEQYF. DNA for the CDR3: TGCACCAGCAGCCAAGCCCGGGGGAGACAGGGGGTCTACGAGCAGTACTTC.

This clonotype was found many times. This chain links TRBV5-1 with TRBJ2-2; 8 nucleotides line up with TRBD1. The V gene's germline CDR1 is SGHRS and CDR2 YFSETQ. With V trimmed by 4 bases and J by 6 bases, 2 bases remained unmatched. CDR3 length equals 13 residues. CDR3 nucleotide sequence: TGCGCCAGCAGCAAGGACAGGGCCGGGGAGCTGTTTTTT. Protein: CASSKDRAGELFF.

This clonotype has only a few counts. The rearrangement joins TRBV6-8 to TRBJ1-5; TRBD1 aligns across 8 bases. CDR1 is MNHGY, CDR2 SAAAGT, per germline. The CDR3 is 14 amino acids. The V gene end was trimmed by 5 bases and the J gene end by 5 bases; junction bases not matched to a gene: 5. CDR3 region: CASSHGQGHQPQHF. In DNA form, the CDR3 reads TGTGCCAGCAGTCACGGACAGGGACATCAGCCCCAGCATTTT.

The chain uses TRBV15 and TRBJ2-1; TRBD2 is a possible D gene (6 bases). The CDR3 extends over 15 amino acids. Germline values: CDR1 LNHNV, CDR2 YYDKDF (reference sequence). V was trimmed by 5 bases and J by 9 bases, leaving 20 bases between them. DNA of the CDR3: TGTGCCACCAGCCCTTCTATGGAGGGGTACGGTGAGCAGTTCTTC. Translation gives CATSPSMEGYGEQFF.

V gene TRBV5-1 combines with J gene TRBJ1-5; 9 positions agree with TRBD1. With V trimmed by 4 bases and J by 7 bases, 9 bases remained unmatched. Germline CDR1 and CDR2: SGHRS and YFSETQ. CDR3 length: 15 residues. The CDR3 region is CASSPGQGFGQPQHF. CDR3 nucleotide sequence: TGCGCCAGCAGCCCGGGACAGGGTTTTGGGCAGCCCCAGCATTTT.

The chain couples TRBV5-6 to TRBJ2-5; the D gene could be TRBD1 or TRBD2 (5 bases each). The ends were cut back, 4 bases at V and 5 bases at J, with 15 bases in the middle. The length of the CDR3 is 14 residues. The germline gives CDR1 SGHDT, CDR2 YYEEEE. The CDR3, as DNA: TGTGCCAGCAGCCCGACCGGGACGGCGGAGACCCAGTACTTC. Residues: CASSPTGTAETQYF.

The chain links TRBV4-1 to TRBJ2-3; D perhaps matches TRBD1 (5 bases). The CDR3 has 12 residues. Trimming took 0 bases from V and 9 from J, leaving 7 bases between them. Germline values: CDR1 MGHRA, CDR2 YSYEKL. This CDR3 is CASSQETVTQYF. The CDR3 coding sequence is TGCGCCAGCAGCCAAGAGACAGTGACGCAGTATTTT.

The table lists this clonotype with many counts. J is TRBJ2-1 and V is TRBV6-5, with 8 bases fitting TRBD2. The CDR3 has 16 residues. With 6 bases clipped from V and 9 bases from J, the junction kept 16 bases outside the gene matches. CDR1 MNHEY and CDR2 SVGAGI come from the germline V gene. CDR3 sequence (DNA): TGTGCCAGCAGCTACCTTATAAGCGGGGGTTGGGGTGAGCAGTTCTTC. Translation gives CASSYLISGGWGEQFF.

The chain uses TRBV5-5 and TRBJ2-1, with 10 bases that match TRBD2. From germline, CDR1 is SGHKS and CDR2 YYEKEE (reference sequence). V dropped 1 base and J dropped 8; count of bases not matched to a gene: 15. The CDR3 extends over 18 amino acids. The CDR3 sequence: CASSLPLKRGGLRDEQFF. The CDR3 DNA is TGTGCCAGCAGCTTGCCCCTTAAGCGGGGGGGCCTTCGAGATGAGCAGTTCTTC.

This chain joins TRBV30 and TRBJ2-7; D is unclear. CDR1 and CDR2 from the germline V gene are GTSNPN and SVGIG (reference sequence). This CDR3 has 13 amino acids. Between the trimmed V and J ends, which lost 0 bases and 2 bases, there was a span of 8 bases. CDR3 in DNA: TGTGCCTGGAGTGTACGGCGGACCTACGAGCAGTACTTC. Translation: CAWSVRRTYEQYF.

The CDR3 DNA follows: TGTGCCAGCAGTGAATATGGGGGACAGGGGAACATTCAGTACTTC. This gives the protein CASSEYGGQGNIQYF. The chain uses TRBV25-1 and TRBJ2-4; 10 bases line up with TRBD1. Per the germline V gene, CDR1 is MGHDK and CDR2 is SYGVNS. This CDR3 contains 15 residues. V shed 0 bases, J shed 7 bases, and the junction held 3 bases outside the gene matches. Drawing the rest from reference TRBV25-1 and TRBJ2-4, the complete variable domain is EADIYQTPRYLVIGTGKKITLECSQTMGHDKMYWYQQDPGMELHLIHYSYGVNSTEKGDLSSESTVSRIRTEHFPLTLESARPSHTSQYLCASSEYGGQGNIQYFGAGTRLSVL.

The rearrangement joins TRBV27 to TRBJ2-2; TRBD2 agrees at 8 bases. CDR1 is MNHEY, CDR2 SMNVEV, per germline (reference sequence). The J segment lost 6 bases and the V segment lost 3 bases, leaving 9 bases of the junction unmatched. CDR3 length: 16 residues. The CDR3 loop reads CASSFTGPAGAGELFF. The CDR3 nucleotides are TGTGCCAGCAGTTTTACCGGGCCAGCGGGAGCCGGGGAGCTGTTTTTT.